Below are 5 T cell receptor beta chains sequenced from a single sample in a study of immune characteristics of hereditary and idiopathic chronic pancreatitis. Pancreas tissue with chronic pancreatitis was obtained from patients having total pancreatectomy with islet autotransplantation (TPIAT). Receptor amplification or capture employed the immunoSEQ multiplex PCR assay. The table was pulled from immuneACCESS by TCRdb, which kept in-frame rearrangements only. Such tables lose some clones; where checked, under half of the loss comes from unresolved V genes, and the rest has no known cause. This sample gives over 14,000 clones in total; 73% of them show up just once. Approximately 15% of the sample belongs to the ten largest clones. The sequencing sample was made of pancreas tissue with hereditary chronic pancreatitis. These TCRs come from a human donor with chronic pancreatitis.

V usage is TRBV30 and J usage is TRBJ1-5; 9 bases align to TRBD1. Losses at the gene ends were 5 bases for V and 9 bases for J; bases not matched to a gene: 8. The CDR3 totals 13 residues. CDR1 GTSNPN and CDR2 SVGIG come from the germline V gene (reference sequence). In DNA, the CDR3 is TGTGCCTGGGGACAGGGGAATGAGAGGCCCCAGCATTTT. Its protein is CAWGQGNERPQHF. The variable domain in full, with the rest retrieved from reference TRBV30 and TRBJ1-5, is SQTIHQWPATLVQPVGSPLSLECTVEGTSNPNLYWYRQAAGRGLQLLFYSVGIGQISSEVPQNLSASRPQDRQFILSSKKLLLSDSGFYLCAWGQGNERPQHFGDGTRLSIL.

The gene calls are TRBV2 and TRBJ1-3; unclear D gene. Germline CDR1 reads SNHLY; CDR2 reads FYNNEI. Trimming pared 1 base from V and 1 base from J, leaving 5 bases between. The CDR3 has 14 residues. Written as DNA, the CDR3 is TGTGCCAGCAGTGAAGTCCGATCTGGAAACACCATATATTTT. Amino acid sequence: CASSEVRSGNTIYF.

In this sample, this clone turned up a few times. The genes are TRBV28 and TRBJ1-4; 7 positions match TRBD1. Germline values: CDR1 MDHEN, CDR2 SYDVKM. The CDR3 totals 15 residues. V shed 10 bases, J shed 5 bases, and the junction held 13 bases outside the gene matches. CDR3 sequence: CATHPPGTVNEKLFF. DNA for the CDR3: TGTGCCACCCATCCCCCCGGGACAGTGAATGAAAAACTGTTTTTT.

The chain carries TRBV7-3 and TRBJ2-1; TRBD2 might be the D (5 bases). The CDR3 loop spans 13 amino acids. With 3 bases removed from V and 3 bases from J, the gap between germline ends came to 6 bases. Per germline, CDR1 SGHTA and CDR2 FQGTGA. The CDR3, as DNA: TGTGCCAGCAGCTTTGGAGGCTACAATGAGCAGTTCTTC. Translation gives CASSFGGYNEQFF.

Only a few counts were recorded for this clone. The V gene is TRBV2, the J gene TRBJ1-2; D is ambiguous. The V and J ends lost 8 bases and 3 bases respectively, with 19 bases between them. In germline, CDR1 is SNHLY, CDR2 FYNNEI. The CDR3 covers 15 residues. As DNA, the CDR3 is TGTGCCAGCGAGTCCCCTTCGGGAGGGTACTATGGCTACACCTTC. Protein sequence: CASESPSGGYYGYTF.